These T cell receptor beta chains were read from a single sample in a study of identifying expanded T cells in peripheral blood. Method: immunoSEQ multiplex PCR; TCRdb's copy keeps in-frame clones and lacks some. The repertoire holds tens of thousands of clones, 70% to 90% seen once, with about 4% in the top ten. Sequencing was done on a sample of blood. These receptors all stem from a person between 18 and 75 years old in good health. The CDR3 runs from the conserved cysteine through the conserved F or W. The D gene is left open where the match is weak. Only some rows state a clone size, as once, few, many or a class for expanded clones.

clone_size j_call d_call v_call cdr3_aa cdr3_nt
NA TRBJ2-5 NA TRBV7-9 CASSLDGQETQYF TGTGCCAGCAGCTTGGACGGTCAAGAGACCCAGTACTTC
NA TRBJ2-7 NA TRBV11-2 CASSFFLSYEQYF TGTGCCAGCAGCTTTTTTCTCTCCTACGAGCAGTACTTC
NA TRBJ1-2 NA TRBV19 CASLEVGTNYGYTF TGTGCCAGCCTTGAAGTTGGAACTAACTATGGCTACACCTTC
few TRBJ2-3 NA TRBV19 CASSIGLRTDTQYF TGTGCCAGTAGTATAGGGCTTCGCACAGATACGCAGTATTTT
NA TRBJ2-3 TRBD2 TRBV5-1 CASSLGTSGTDTQYF TGCGCCAGCAGCTTGGGGACTAGCGGGACAGATACGCAGTATTTT
once TRBJ2-2 TRBD2 TRBV18 CASSPLAGETGELFF TGTGCCAGCTCACCACTAGCGGGAGAAACCGGGGAGCTGTTTTTT
NA TRBJ2-5 NA TRBV5-1 CASSSQEGETQYF TGCGCCAGCAGCTCCCAGGAGGGGGAGACCCAGTACTTC
NA TRBJ2-3 NA TRBV28 CASSPSLNTQYF TGTGCCAGCAGTCCATCATTGAATACGCAGTATTTT
NA TRBJ2-7 NA TRBV9 CASSVDITVSYEQYF TGTGCCAGCAGCGTAGATATCACGGTATCCTACGAGCAGTACTTC
once TRBJ2-3 TRBD1 TRBV29-1 CSVGTARPDTQYF TGCAGCGTGGGGACAGCCCGGCCGGATACGCAGTATTTT
NA TRBJ1-2 TRBD1 TRBV30 CAWSPDRAANYGYTF TGTGCCTGGAGCCCCGACAGGGCGGCTAACTATGGCTACACCTTC
NA TRBJ2-5 NA TRBV20-1 CSALGAETQYF TGCAGTGCTCTGGGAGCGGAGACCCAGTACTTC
NA TRBJ2-2 NA TRBV5-1 CASTEGVINTGELFF TGCGCCAGCACGGAGGGAGTCATTAACACCGGGGAGCTGTTTTTT
NA TRBJ1-3 NA TRBV11-2 CASSLMGASGNTIYF TGTGCCAGCAGCTTAATGGGGGCATCCGGAAACACCATATATTTT
NA TRBJ1-5 NA TRBV28 CASSLGGANQPQHF TGTGCCAGCAGTCTAGGGGGGGCGAATCAGCCCCAGCATTTT
NA TRBJ1-1 TRBD1 TRBV6-5 CASSYSGGQRTEAFF TGTGCCAGCAGTTACTCGGGGGGACAGCGGACTGAAGCTTTCTTT
once TRBJ2-6 NA TRBV5-4 CASSPDQSGANVLTF TGTGCCAGCAGCCCAGATCAATCTGGGGCCAACGTCCTGACTTTC
once TRBJ1-2 TRBD1 TRBV5-1 CASSLAQGEYGYTF TGCGCCAGCAGCTTGGCACAGGGGGAATATGGCTACACCTTC
NA TRBJ2-5 TRBD2 TRBV10-3 CAISLSRLAGGPWGSETQYF TGTGCCATCTCCTTGAGTCGACTAGCGGGAGGGCCCTGGGGTTCGGAGACCCAGTACTTC
NA TRBJ2-7 NA TRBV6-6 CASESEDTYEQYF TGTGCCAGCGAGTCAGAGGATACCTACGAGCAGTACTTC
NA TRBJ1-1 TRBD1 TRBV6-4 CASSPKTGSNTEAFF TGTGCCAGCAGTCCAAAGACAGGGTCGAACACTGAAGCTTTCTTT
NA TRBJ2-2 TRBD2 TRBV7-2 CASSFTIAGGAAGELFF TGTGCCAGCAGCTTTACAATCGCGGGAGGAGCGGCCGGGGAGCTGTTTTTT
NA TRBJ2-7 TRBD1 TRBV6-5 CASSSPGQGFYEQYF TGTGCCAGCAGTTCCCCGGGACAGGGCTTCTACGAGCAGTACTTC
NA TRBJ2-7 NA TRBV2 CASSEARYEQYF TGTGCCAGCAGTGAAGCGCGGTACGAGCAGTACTTC
NA TRBJ1-5 NA TRBV28 CASNTDQPQHF TGTGCCAGCAATACTGATCAGCCCCAGCATTTT
NA TRBJ2-1 TRBD2 TRBV2 CASRKREGDSHEQFF TGTGCCAGCAGGAAGAGGGAGGGTGATTCTCATGAGCAGTTCTTC
NA TRBJ1-2 NA TRBV4-1 CASRNREGSGGYTF TGCGCCAGCAGAAATAGAGAAGGGAGTGGTGGCTACACCTTC
NA TRBJ2-7 TRBD1 TRBV28 CASSLPGTGSFRNYEQYF TGTGCCAGCAGTTTACCCGGGACAGGGAGTTTCAGAAACTACGAGCAGTACTTC
NA TRBJ2-3 NA TRBV18 CASSNKGLTDTQYF TGTGCCAGCTCAAATAAAGGACTAACGGATACGCAGTATTTT
NA TRBJ2-7 NA TRBV18 CASQESISEQYF TGTGCCAGCCAAGAAAGTATCTCCGAGCAGTACTTC
once TRBJ2-7 NA TRBV6-1 CASKGGGAESYEQYF TGTGCCAGCAAGGGGGGAGGCGCAGAATCCTACGAGCAGTACTTC
NA TRBJ2-3 TRBD2 TRBV18 CASSPPRGGRTVVTDTQYF TGTGCCAGCTCACCGCCTCGGGGCGGGAGAACAGTGGTTACAGATACGCAGTATTTT
NA TRBJ1-2 NA TRBV27 CASSSRARGYTF TGTGCCAGCAGTTCTCGGGCCCGAGGCTACACCTTC
NA TRBJ2-7 NA TRBV29-1 CSVEMGRPYEQYF TGCAGCGTTGAAATGGGGCGACCCTACGAGCAGTACTTC
NA TRBJ2-5 TRBD2 TRBV28 CASSLGGRETQYF TGTGCCAGCAGTTTGGGGGGGAGGGAGACCCAGTACTTC
NA TRBJ2-7 TRBD2 TRBV28 CASSAPTSGESPPYEQYF TGTGCCAGCAGTGCCCCGACTAGCGGGGAAAGCCCCCCCTACGAGCAGTACTTC
once TRBJ1-5 NA TRBV4-2 CASSQERGQPQHF TGTGCCAGCAGCCAAGAAAGGGGTCAGCCCCAGCATTTT
NA TRBJ2-1 NA TRBV19 CASSRSSYNEQFF TGTGCCAGTAGTAGGAGCTCCTACAATGAGCAGTTCTTC
NA TRBJ1-1 NA TRBV7-2 CASSFGSGFGTEAFF TGTGCCAGCAGCTTCGGATCGGGATTCGGCACTGAAGCTTTCTTT
NA TRBJ2-2 NA TRBV19 CASSLLGEVGELFF TGTGCCAGTAGCCTACTAGGGGAGGTCGGGGAGCTGTTTTTT
NA TRBJ1-2 NA TRBV6-4 CASSVQENYGYTF TGTGCCAGCAGTGTACAGGAAAACTATGGCTACACCTTC
NA TRBJ2-4 NA TRBV30 CAWSGDTLAKNIQYF TGTGCCTGGAGTGGTGACACCTTAGCCAAAAACATTCAGTACTTC
NA TRBJ1-1 TRBD1 TRBV12-5 CASVRDSEAFF TGTGCTAGTGTCAGGGACAGTGAAGCTTTCTTT
NA TRBJ2-3 NA TRBV12-1 CASSFETGTSGRRDTQYF TGTGCCAGCAGCTTTGAGACCGGGACTAGCGGGAGACGGGATACGCAGTATTTT
NA TRBJ1-1 TRBD1 TRBV7-2 CASSLSHRGAEAFF TGTGCCAGCAGCTTATCGCACAGGGGCGCTGAAGCTTTCTTT
NA TRBJ2-7 TRBD2 TRBV28 CASALGGSTYEQYF TGTGCCAGCGCTTTGGGAGGGTCGACCTACGAGCAGTACTTC
NA TRBJ2-3 NA TRBV5-1 CASRNPGLPSTDTQYF TGCGCCAGCCGGAATCCCGGGCTACCTAGCACAGATACGCAGTATTTT
NA TRBJ2-2 TRBD2 TRBV7-2 CASSLSGGGELFF TGTGCCAGCAGCCTCAGCGGGGGCGGGGAGCTGTTTTTT
NA TRBJ2-7 NA TRBV5-1 CASSLTSPVSYEQYF TGCGCCAGCAGCTTAACCTCACCGGTCTCCTACGAGCAGTACTTC
NA TRBJ1-1 NA TRBV5-5 CASSLGAGQVSTEAFF TGTGCCAGCAGCCTGGGGGCAGGGCAAGTCTCGACTGAAGCTTTCTTT
NA TRBJ1-1 NA TRBV7-9 CASSLVSGSNTEAFF TGTGCCAGCAGCTTAGTATCCGGGTCGAACACTGAAGCTTTCTTT
NA TRBJ1-1 NA TRBV28 CASRSPGRTNTEAFF TGTGCCAGCAGGTCCCCGGGACGGACGAACACTGAAGCTTTCTTT
NA TRBJ1-2 TRBD1 TRBV19 CASRMTGFNYGYTF TGTGCCAGTAGGATGACAGGGTTCAACTATGGCTACACCTTC
few TRBJ1-6 TRBD1 TRBV28 CASSRTGGSPLHF TGTGCCAGCAGTAGGACAGGTGGTTCACCCCTCCACTTT